These T cell receptor beta chains were read from a single sample in a study of blood T cell repertoires in COVID-19. Data came from immunoSEQ multiplex PCR; TCRdb stores just in-frame clones and leaves some out. The top ten clones hold about a tenth of a sample with 85,000 to 120,000 clones, 84% of them seen once. The sample comprised peripheral blood. The receptors shown here come from a man aged 35 to 55 with active or convalescent COVID-19. CDR3s include the opening cysteine and the closing phenylalanine or tryptophan. A D gene is named only where the DNA matches it firmly. Clone size appears in some rows only: once, few, many, or a class for an expanded clone.

clone_size d_call j_call v_call cdr3_nt cdr3_aa
- - TRBJ2-1 TRBV21-1 TGTGCCAGCAGCAAATTTTCTGGGCAGGGCAATGAGCAGTTCTTC CASSKFSGQGNEQFF
once TRBD1 TRBJ2-2 TRBV18 TGTGCCAGCTCACCGGACAGGGCGAACACCGGGGAGCTGTTTTTT CASSPDRANTGELFF
- - TRBJ1-1 TRBV3-1/TRBV3-2 TGTGCCAGCAGCCCTATGAACACTGAAGCTTTCTTT CASSPMNTEAFF
- - TRBJ1-1 TRBV11-2 TGTGCCAGCAGCCTCGGAGGGGGGGGCACTGAAGCTTTCTTT CASSLGGGGTEAFF
- - TRBJ1-2 TRBV5-1 TGCGCCAGCAGCTTTCCGGGCAATGGGGCTGGCTACACCTTC CASSFPGNGAGYTF
- - TRBJ1-1 TRBV12-3/TRBV12-4 TGTGCCAGCAGTTTGAGGACTGAAGCTTTCTTT CASSLRTEAFF
- - TRBJ1-2 TRBV6-6 TGTGCCAGCAGTACACAGGGCTCCTATGGCTACACCTTC CASSTQGSYGYTF
few - TRBJ1-1 TRBV10-3 TGTGCCATCAGTGACTTCGGGGTTACTGAAGCTTTCTTT CAISDFGVTEAFF
few - TRBJ1-3 TRBV13 TGTGCCAGCAGCTTAAAATCTGGGTACAGCTCTGGAAACACCATATATTTT CASSLKSGYSSGNTIYF
many TRBD1 TRBJ1-2 TRBV19 TGTGCCAGTAGTTCCAGGGGGCCCGAAGGCTACACCTTC CASSSRGPEGYTF
- - TRBJ2-7 TRBV11-2 TGTGCCAGCAGCTTTAGTGCTCCGCAGGGAGGTGGCTACGAGCAGTACTTC CASSFSAPQGGGYEQYF
- TRBD1 TRBJ1-3 TRBV2 TGTGCCAGCAGCCGAGACAGGGGAGGAAACACCATATATTTT CASSRDRGGNTIYF
- - TRBJ1-1 TRBV29-1 TGCAGCGTTGATCAGGGCGGAACGAACACTGAAGCTTTCTTT CSVDQGGTNTEAFF
- - TRBJ1-1 TRBV10-3 TGTGCCATCAGGCCAGGGGCGAACACTGAAGCTTTCTTT CAIRPGANTEAFF
- - TRBJ1-3 TRBV9 TGTGCCAGCAGCGCCAAACAGGGTGGATCTGGAAACACCATATATTTT CASSAKQGGSGNTIYF
- TRBD1 TRBJ2-3 TRBV6-5 TGTGCCAGCGGGGGACAGGGGGCAGATACGCAGTATTTT CASGGQGADTQYF
few - TRBJ2-7 TRBV3-1/TRBV3-2 TGTGCCAGCAGCCAAGAAGCGGGCAGCTCCTACGAGCAGTACTTC CASSQEAGSSYEQYF
- TRBD1 TRBJ2-3 TRBV7-9 TGTGCCAGCAGTTTAGGCCCCGGGACAGGGAGCACAGATACGCAGTATTTT CASSLGPGTGSTDTQYF
- - TRBJ2-5 TRBV2 TGTGCCAGCAGTCAGCAAGAGACCCAGTACTTC CASSQQETQYF
once TRBD2 TRBJ2-5 TRBV7-8 TGTGCCAGCAGCTTAAATAGCGGGAAAGAGACCCAGTACTTC CASSLNSGKETQYF
- - TRBJ1-5 TRBV3-1/TRBV3-2 TGTGCCAGCAGCCAAGGAGGGTATAGCAATCAGCCCCAGCATTTT CASSQGGYSNQPQHF
- TRBD2 TRBJ2-5 TRBV19 TGTGCCAGTAGGACTAGCGGGGCCCCACCGGGGGAGACCCAGTACTTC CASRTSGAPPGETQYF
- - TRBJ1-2 TRBV25-1 TGTGCCAGTCTTAGGGGTGGGGAAAACTATGGCTACACCTTC CASLRGGENYGYTF
- - TRBJ1-3 TRBV27 TGTGCCAGCAGTTATCAGGGCAGCTCTGGAAACACCATATATTTT CASSYQGSSGNTIYF
- - TRBJ2-5 TRBV19 TGTGCCAGTAGTAGCCGGGACACCCAAGAGACCCAGTACTTC CASSSRDTQETQYF
- TRBD2 TRBJ2-7 TRBV7-2 TGTGCCAGCACCAGCGGGGGGCTCGGAACCTACGAGCAGTACTTC CASTSGGLGTYEQYF
few - TRBJ1-2 TRBV9 TGTGCCAGCAGCGTGGGGGCGGACTATGGCTACACCTTC CASSVGADYGYTF
- - TRBJ2-5 TRBV2 TGTGCCTCATCGGGAAGAGAGACCCAGTACTTC CASSGRETQYF
- TRBD1 TRBJ1-6 TRBV7-6 TGTGCCAGCAGCTTAGGGGGACAGGGGACAAATTCACCCCTCCACTTT CASSLGGQGTNSPLHF
- TRBD2 TRBJ2-5 TRBV7-2 TGTGCCAGCAGCTTGGGACTAGCGGGGCAGGCGGGAGAGACCCAGTACTTC CASSLGLAGQAGETQYF
- TRBD2 TRBJ2-1 TRBV7-2 TGTGCCAGCAGCAAAGGACTAGCGGGGGGGCAAGGTGAGCAGTTCTTC CASSKGLAGGQGEQFF
- - TRBJ2-5 TRBV5-4 TGTGCCAGCAGCCGGGACCAAGAGACCCAGTACTTC CASSRDQETQYF
- TRBD2 TRBJ2-1 TRBV11-1 TGTGCCAGCAGCTTAGGGGCCCCGGGGGGTGAGCAGTTCTTC CASSLGAPGGEQFF
- - TRBJ1-2 TRBV29-1 TGCAGCGTTGGAACCGGGACACCCTATGGCTACACCTTC CSVGTGTPYGYTF
- - TRBJ1-1 TRBV4-2 TGTGCCAGCAGCCAAGTGGGGGCCACTGAAGCTTTCTTT CASSQVGATEAFF
- - TRBJ1-2 TRBV29-1 TGCAGCGTTGAATATGGGGTTCAGGGGCCAAACTATGGCTACACCTTC CSVEYGVQGPNYGYTF
- TRBD1 TRBJ2-7 TRBV9 TGTGCCAGCAGCGTAGGGGGACAGGGGGCGCGGGAGCAGTACTTC CASSVGGQGAREQYF